One and the same sample provided the 12 T cell receptor beta chains below, sequenced in a study of T-cell reconstitution after alpha-beta-depleted transplantation in children. The authors prepared the TCRbeta library with unique molecular identifiers. Using its own MiXCR run on the PCR reads, TCRdb lists one record per CDR3 protein. In the table there are about 190,000 distinct CDR3 sequences, 11% of which are singletons. The starting material was PBMCs, obtained before TCRalphabeta/CD19-depleted stem cell transplant. These receptors were taken from a boy between 2 and 15 years old with acute myeloid leukemia, due to receive a stem cell transplant.

At least ten counts were recorded for this clonotype. The V and J genes are TRBV27 and TRBJ2-7, with TRBD1 matching 7 bases. CDR1 is MNHEY, CDR2 SMNVEV, per germline (reference sequence). V dropped 9 bases and J dropped 6; count of bases not matched to a gene: 5. The CDR3 is 11 residues long. CDR3 sequence: CASDRDSEQYV. CDR3 bases: TGTGCCAGTGACAGGGATAGCGAGCAGTACGTC.

This clonotype showed up many times. The CDR3 DNA reads TGTGCCAGCAGCGAATCAATGAACACTGAAGCTTTCTTT. Translation: CASSESMNTEAFF. The gene calls are TRBV12-3 or TRBV12-4 and TRBJ1-1, with unresolved D. V was pared by 6 bases and J by 0 bases, with 8 bases between. This CDR3 region has 13 residues.

Comments on this clonotype: A much larger clonotype is one base distant, so this may be a read error. V gene TRBV12-3 or TRBV12-4 combines with J gene TRBJ2-5, with a possible D match to TRBD1 (6 bases). Trimming removed 4 bases from V and 3 bases from J, with 18 bases in between. The CDR3 loop spans 16 amino acids. CDR3 nucleotide sequence: TGTGCCAGCAGTTGGGGGCAAACCGACATAGAAGAGACCCAGTACTTC. This translates into CASSWGQTDIEETQYF.

This clonotype was counted ten times or more. The genes are TRBV7-2 and TRBJ1-2; D ambiguous. Trimming took off 1 base at V and 3 bases at J, with 18 bases between the two ends. This CDR3 region has 17 residues. The germline gives CDR1 SGHTA, CDR2 FQGNSA. The CDR3 sequence is CASSLGVARKVDYGYTF. CDR3 in DNA: TGTGCCAGCAGCTTAGGGGTGGCCCGGAAAGTGGACTATGGCTACACCTTC.

This clonotype has a count of ten or more. The chain is built from TRBV20-1 and TRBJ2-1; no firm D call. Trimming took 3 bases from V and 15 from J, leaving 12 bases between them. CDR1 DFQATT and CDR2 SNEGSKA come from the germline V gene (reference sequence). The CDR3 runs 10 residues. CDR3 sequence reads: CSARREGWFF. CDR3 DNA: TGCAGTGCTAGGCGCGAAGGGTGGTTCTTC.

This clonotype was detected ten times or more. J is TRBJ2-5 and V is TRBV2; perhaps TRBD1 as D (5 bases). Germline CDR1 is SNHLY and CDR2 is FYNNEI. V was clipped by 8 bases and J by 2 bases, with 18 bases between them. The CDR3 totals 15 residues. This CDR3 is CASRPSWNRQETQYF. As DNA, the CDR3 is TGTGCCAGCCGACCCTCGTGGAACAGGCAAGAGACCCAGTACTTC.

This clonotype was detected many times. This chain connects TRBV2 to TRBJ1-6, with 8 positions matching TRBD1. J lost 7 bases, V lost 7 bases, and 3 bases had no gene match. CDR1 SNHLY and CDR2 FYNNEI come from the germline V gene. The CDR3 runs to 13 residues. The CDR3 is CASTGTGNSPLHF. The CDR3 DNA is TGTGCCAGCACCGGGACAGGCAATTCACCCCTCCACTTT.

This clonotype was seen repeatedly, ten times or more. The chain links TRBV4-2 to TRBJ2-3; 7 bases fit TRBD2. The CDR3 runs to 16 residues. Germline V CDR1 and CDR2: LGHNA, YNFKEQ. V lost 1 base, J lost 0 bases, and 4 bases stayed unmatched. CDR3 protein: CASSQGWRESTDTQYF. The CDR3 nucleotides are TGTGCCAGCAGCCAAGGATGGCGGGAGAGCACAGATACGCAGTATTTT.

This clonotype was observed many times. The V and J genes are TRBV5-1 and TRBJ1-6, with unresolved D. Germline CDR1 reads SGHRS; CDR2 reads YFSETQ. Trimming cost V 6 bases and J 0 bases, with 13 bases left between them. The CDR3 length is 16 residues. CDR3 sequence: CASTLSYFSYNSPLHF. CDR3 in DNA: TGCGCCAGCACCCTTTCGTACTTCTCCTATAATTCACCCCTCCACTTT.

This clonotype has a count of ten or more. The rearrangement joins TRBV4-2 to TRBJ2-3; tentatively, D is TRBD1 (5 bases). V was trimmed by 4 bases and J by 2 bases, leaving 13 bases between them. This CDR3 spans 15 amino acids. Per germline, CDR1 LGHNA and CDR2 YNFKEQ. In nucleotides, the CDR3 is TGTGCCAGCAGCCCTTCAGGGCCGCCCACAGATACGCAGTATTTT. Protein sequence: CASSPSGPPTDTQYF.

This clonotype was detected ten times or more. The genes are TRBV28 and TRBJ2-7; D is uncertain. The V and J ends lost 3 bases and 0 bases respectively, with 18 bases between them. The germline V gene has CDR1 MDHEN and CDR2 SYDVKM. The CDR3 has 17 residues. The CDR3 DNA is TGTGCCAGCAGTTTCCCAGAATGGGCAGCGAGCTCCTACGAGCAGTACTTC. This translates into CASSFPEWAASSYEQYF.

This clonotype was observed many times. This sequence joins TRBV12-3 or TRBV12-4 and TRBJ1-2; 7 nucleotides agree with TRBD1. The CDR3 consists of 14 residues. Trimming took 5 bases from V and 0 from J; bases not matched to a gene: 3. DNA for the CDR3: TGTGCCAGCAGTAGACAGGGTGCTAACTATGGCTACACCTTC. Residues: CASSRQGANYGYTF.